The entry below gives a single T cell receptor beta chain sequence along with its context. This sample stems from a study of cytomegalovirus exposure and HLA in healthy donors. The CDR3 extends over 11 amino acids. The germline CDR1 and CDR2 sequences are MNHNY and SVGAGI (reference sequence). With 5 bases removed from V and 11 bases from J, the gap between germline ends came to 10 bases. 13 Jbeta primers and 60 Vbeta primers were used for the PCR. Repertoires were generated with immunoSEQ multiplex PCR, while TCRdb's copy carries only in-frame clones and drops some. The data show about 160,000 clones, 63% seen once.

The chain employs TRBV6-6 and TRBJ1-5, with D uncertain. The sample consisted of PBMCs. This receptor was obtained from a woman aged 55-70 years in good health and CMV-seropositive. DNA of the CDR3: TGTGCCAGCAGTCCTCCGCCGGCCCAGCATTTT. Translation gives CASSPPPAQHF.